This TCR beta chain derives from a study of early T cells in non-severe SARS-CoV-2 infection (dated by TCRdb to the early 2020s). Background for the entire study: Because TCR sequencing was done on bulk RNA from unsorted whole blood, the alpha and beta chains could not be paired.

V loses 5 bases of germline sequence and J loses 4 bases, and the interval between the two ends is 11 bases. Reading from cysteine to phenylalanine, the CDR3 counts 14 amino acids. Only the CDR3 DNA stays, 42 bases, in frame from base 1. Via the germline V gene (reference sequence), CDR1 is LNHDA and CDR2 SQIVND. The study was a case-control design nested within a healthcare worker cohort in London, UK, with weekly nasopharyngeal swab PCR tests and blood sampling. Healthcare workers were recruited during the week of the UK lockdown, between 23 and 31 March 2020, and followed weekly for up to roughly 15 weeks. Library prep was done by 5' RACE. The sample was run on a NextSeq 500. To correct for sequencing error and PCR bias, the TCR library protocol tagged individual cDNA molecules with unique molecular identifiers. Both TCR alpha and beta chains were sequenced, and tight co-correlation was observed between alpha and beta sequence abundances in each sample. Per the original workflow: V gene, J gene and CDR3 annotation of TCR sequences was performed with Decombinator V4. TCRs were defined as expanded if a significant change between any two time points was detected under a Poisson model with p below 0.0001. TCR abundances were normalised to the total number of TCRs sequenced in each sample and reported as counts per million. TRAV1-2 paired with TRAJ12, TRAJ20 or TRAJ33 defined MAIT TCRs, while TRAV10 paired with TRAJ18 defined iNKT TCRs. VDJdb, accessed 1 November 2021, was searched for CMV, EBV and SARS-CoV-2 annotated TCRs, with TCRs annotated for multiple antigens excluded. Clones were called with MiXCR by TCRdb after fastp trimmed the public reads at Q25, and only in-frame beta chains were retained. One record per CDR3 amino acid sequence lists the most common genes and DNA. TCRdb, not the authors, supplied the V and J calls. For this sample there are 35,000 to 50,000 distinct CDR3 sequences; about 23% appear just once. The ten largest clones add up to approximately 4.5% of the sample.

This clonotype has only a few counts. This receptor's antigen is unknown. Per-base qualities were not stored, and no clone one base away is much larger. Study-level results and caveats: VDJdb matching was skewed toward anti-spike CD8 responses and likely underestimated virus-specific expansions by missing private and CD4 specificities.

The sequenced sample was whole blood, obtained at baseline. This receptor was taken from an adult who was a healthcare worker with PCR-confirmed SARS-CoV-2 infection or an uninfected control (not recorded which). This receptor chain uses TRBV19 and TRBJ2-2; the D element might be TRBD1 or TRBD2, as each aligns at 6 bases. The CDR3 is CASSLGGTTGELFF. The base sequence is TGTGCCAGTAGTTTAGGGGGGACCACCGGGGAGCTGTTTTTT.